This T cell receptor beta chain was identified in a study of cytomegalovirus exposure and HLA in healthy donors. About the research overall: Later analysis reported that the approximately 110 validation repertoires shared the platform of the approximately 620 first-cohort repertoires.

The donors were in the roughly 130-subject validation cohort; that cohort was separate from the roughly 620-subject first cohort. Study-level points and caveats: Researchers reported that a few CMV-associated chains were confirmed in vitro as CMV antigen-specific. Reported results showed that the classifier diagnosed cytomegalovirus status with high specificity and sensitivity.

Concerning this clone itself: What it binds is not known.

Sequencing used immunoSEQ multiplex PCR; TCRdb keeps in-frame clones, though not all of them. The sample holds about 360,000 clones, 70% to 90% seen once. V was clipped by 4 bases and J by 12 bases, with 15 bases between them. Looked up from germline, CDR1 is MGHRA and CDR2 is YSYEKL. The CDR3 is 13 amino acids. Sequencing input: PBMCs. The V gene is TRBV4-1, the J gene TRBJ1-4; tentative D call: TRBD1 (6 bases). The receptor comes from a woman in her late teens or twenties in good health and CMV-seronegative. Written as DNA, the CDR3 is TGCGCCAGCAGCCCCTTTCGTGAGGGGGAACTGTTTTTT. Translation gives CASSPFREGELFF.